The 19 T cell receptor beta chains in this list originate from one sample, sequenced in a study of blood T cell repertoires in COVID-19. Profiled with immunoSEQ multiplex PCR; TCRdb holds only in-frame clones, not every one. This sample has roughly 290,000 clones, with about 85% found just once. The sample was peripheral blood. The receptors stem from a woman in her fifties or sixties with active or convalescent COVID-19.

The CDR3 coding sequence is TGTGCCACCAGTGAGGGGACTAGCGGGGCTTACAATGAGCAGTTCTTC. Amino acids: CATSEGTSGAYNEQFF. The V gene is TRBV24-1, the J gene TRBJ2-1, with TRBD2 matching 13 bases. V lost 4 bases, J lost 4 bases, and 3 bases stayed unmatched. In germline, CDR1 is KGHDR, CDR2 SFDVKD. The CDR3 totals 16 residues.

The chain uses TRBV4-1 and TRBJ1-6; a weak D match, TRBD1 (5 bases). Germline V lookup: CDR1 MGHRA, CDR2 YSYEKL. Trimming took 5 bases from V and 0 from J, leaving 8 bases between them. The CDR3 is 15 amino acids. The CDR3 region is CASSGHSSYNSPLHF. DNA for the CDR3: TGCGCCAGCAGCGGACACAGCTCCTATAATTCACCCCTCCACTTT.

The CDR3 DNA follows: TGCGCCAGCAGCCCGGGACAGGGGAACTACGAGCAGTACTTC. Its protein product is CASSPGQGNYEQYF. The chain carries TRBV5-1 and TRBJ2-7; 10 bases fit TRBD1. J gave up 3 bases and V 4 bases, and 4 bases lay outside the gene matches. The CDR3 spans 14 residues. CDR1 and CDR2 from the germline V gene are SGHRS and YFSETQ.

The V call is TRBV12-3 or TRBV12-4, the J call TRBJ1-2; D possibly corresponds to TRBD1 (6 bases). The CDR3 is 13 amino acids. V dropped 5 bases and J dropped 7 bases, with 14 bases sitting between them. Written as DNA, the CDR3 is TGTGCCAGCAGTGACCCTTACAGGGCTGGCTACACCTTC. Translation gives CASSDPYRAGYTF.

This chain joins TRBV6-1 and TRBJ2-1; 16 bases are shared with TRBD2. Germline CDR1 is MNHNS and CDR2 is SASEGT. Losses at the gene ends were 2 bases for V and 7 bases for J; bases not matched to a gene: 8. This CDR3 region has 18 residues. The CDR3 protein is CASSESPGLAGGPNEQFF. The DNA of the CDR3 is TGTGCCAGCAGTGAATCGCCGGGACTAGCGGGAGGGCCTAATGAGCAGTTCTTC.

This clone came up once. The chain recombines TRBV28 with TRBJ2-7, with TRBD2 matching 11 bases. The CDR3 consists of 15 residues. Germline V gene lookup returns CDR1 MDHEN and CDR2 SYDVKM. V shed 5 bases, J shed 8 bases, and the junction held 11 bases outside the gene matches. CDR3 in DNA: TGTGCCAGCAGTCCCTTACTAGCGGGAGTTACGAAGCAGTACTTC. It encodes CASSPLLAGVTKQYF. Full variable domain (outside the CDR3, taken from reference TRBV28 and TRBJ2-7): DVKVTQSSRYLVKRTGEKVFLECVQDMDHENMFWYRQDPGLGLRLIYFSYDVKMKEKGDIPEGYSVSREKKERFSLILESASTNQTSMYLCASSPLLAGVTKQYFGPGTRLTVT.

The genes are TRBV19 and TRBJ2-7, with 7 bases that match TRBD1. The length of the CDR3 is 13 residues. CDR1 and CDR2 from the germline V gene are LNHDA and SQIVND (reference sequence). Losses at the gene ends were 6 bases for V and 2 bases for J; bases not matched to a gene: 4. The CDR3 sequence is CASSTGAPYEQYF. The CDR3 DNA follows: TGTGCCAGTAGCACAGGGGCCCCCTACGAGCAGTACTTC.

The chain has TRBV7-3 and TRBJ2-1; 10 nucleotides align to TRBD2. The CDR3 is 16 residues long. The trim removed 5 bases at V and 4 bases at J, leaving 8 bases unmatched. Germline CDR1 SGHTA, CDR2 FQGTGA. CDR3 in DNA: TGTGCCAGCAGCGTGCATAGCGGGGGGACTTACAATGAGCAGTTCTTC. Translation gives CASSVHSGGTYNEQFF.

The chain uses TRBV7-8 and TRBJ2-1; D perhaps matches TRBD2 (5 bases). CDR1 SGHVS and CDR2 FQNEAQ come from the germline V gene. The V gene lost 5 bases and the J gene lost 0 bases, with 20 bases spanning the gap. The CDR3 is 18 residues long. CDR3 region: CASSPAIGAASSYNEQFF. The CDR3, as DNA: TGTGCCAGCAGCCCAGCAATCGGAGCGGCCAGCTCCTACAATGAGCAGTTCTTC.

This chain joins TRBV7-2 and TRBJ2-7; TRBD2 aligns across 9 bases. Germline V gene sequence: CDR1 SGHTA, CDR2 FQGNSA. The CDR3 runs 16 residues. The V and J ends lost 3 bases and 1 base, in that order; junction bases with no gene match: 7. CDR3 amino acids: CASSFSASGISYEQYF. DNA of the CDR3: TGTGCCAGCAGCTTCTCGGCTAGCGGGATTTCCTACGAGCAGTACTTC.

The chain uses TRBV5-4 and TRBJ2-1; TRBD2 agrees at 10 bases. The V gene's germline CDR1 is SGHNT and CDR2 YYREEE (reference sequence). This CDR3 spans 16 amino acids. V shed 5 bases, J shed 5 bases, and the junction held 10 bases outside the gene matches. CDR3 nucleotide sequence: TGTGCCAGCAGTCCCCCCGGTAGCGGGAGGAACAATGAGCAGTTCTTC. It yields the protein CASSPPGSGRNNEQFF.

The V call is TRBV18, the J call TRBJ2-3; D may be TRBD2 (5 bases). The CDR3 sequence is 14 residues long. V was cut by 2 bases and J by 2 bases, with 8 bases left in between. From germline, CDR1 is KGHSH and CDR2 LQKENI. CDR3 bases: TGTGCCAGCTCACCATCCGGGATCACAGATACGCAGTATTTT. Translating it yields CASSPSGITDTQYF.

This rearrangement joins TRBV2 to TRBJ1-5; 10 bases agree with TRBD1. CDR3 length: 14 amino acids. V dropped 7 bases and J dropped 5; count of bases not matched to a gene: 5. Germline CDR1 is SNHLY and CDR2 is FYNNEI. The CDR3 sequence: CASTWTGGDQPQHF. CDR3 bases: TGTGCCAGCACCTGGACAGGGGGGGATCAGCCCCAGCATTTT.

A single count supports this clone. This rearrangement joins TRBV25-1 to TRBJ2-7; 12 positions agree with TRBD2. V dropped 4 bases and J dropped 2; count of bases not matched to a gene: 6. The CDR3 spans 16 residues. Per germline, CDR1 MGHDK and CDR2 SYGVNS. The CDR3 spells CASSAGLAGPPYEQYF. DNA of the CDR3: TGTGCCAGCAGTGCTGGACTAGCGGGGCCCCCCTACGAGCAGTACTTC.

This clone appeared a single time. The chain joins TRBV7-9 to TRBJ2-1; a possible D gene is TRBD2 (5 bases). In germline, CDR1 is SEHNR, CDR2 FQNEAQ (reference sequence). The CDR3 contains 15 residues. V shed 0 bases and J shed 4 bases, with 10 bases lying between them. This chain's CDR3 is CASSLADSGYNEQFF. For the CDR3, the DNA is TGTGCCAGCAGCTTAGCGGACTCCGGATACAATGAGCAGTTCTTC. Using reference TRBV7-9 and TRBJ2-1 for the parts outside the CDR3, the full variable domain is DTGVSQNPRHKITKRGQNVTFRCDPISEHNRLYWYRQTLGQGPEFLTYFQNEAQLEKSRLLSDRFSAERPKGSFSTLEIQRTEQGDSAMYLCASSLADSGYNEQFFGPGTRLTVL.

The chain has TRBV13 and TRBJ2-3, with a tentative D call TRBD1 (6 bases). Germline V gene lookup returns CDR1 PRHDT and CDR2 FYEKMQ (reference sequence). The CDR3 has 16 residues. The germline V and J ends were trimmed by 0 bases and 0 bases, with 10 bases remaining between them. CDR3 in DNA: TGTGCCAGCAGCTTAGGGGACAGCCTTAGCACAGATACGCAGTATTTT. This codes for CASSLGDSLSTDTQYF.

This clone was counted a single time. The V gene is TRBV25-1, the J gene TRBJ1-6; D not certain. The V gene lost 1 base and the J gene lost 9 bases, with 7 bases spanning the gap. The CDR3 runs to 13 residues. Germline values: CDR1 MGHDK, CDR2 SYGVNS. The CDR3 loop is CASSESPISPLHF. The CDR3 DNA reads as TGTGCCAGCAGTGAATCCCCAATTTCACCCCTCCACTTT.

This clone was counted a single time. The V call is TRBV10-3, the J call TRBJ1-1, with TRBD1 as a possible D gene (5 bases). Germline V CDR1 and CDR2: ENHRY, SYGVKD. The CDR3 has 14 amino acids. V gave up 6 bases and J gave up 2 bases, with 13 bases separating them. DNA for the CDR3: TGTGCCATCAGATCGGGCGGGGGAAACACTGAAGCTTTCTTT. Translating it yields CAIRSGGGNTEAFF.

This chain links TRBV9 with TRBJ2-3, with 7 bases fitting TRBD2. CDR1 is SGDLS, CDR2 YYNGEE, per germline. The CDR3 has 15 residues. With V trimmed by 0 bases and J by 2 bases, 3 bases remained unmatched. The CDR3 region has the DNA TGTGCCAGCAGCGTAGCGGGAGGTTACACAGATACGCAGTATTTT. It translates to CASSVAGGYTDTQYF.